This T cell receptor (beta chain) was retrieved from a study of blood T cell repertoires in COVID-19. For the study at large: The origin of the acute and convalescent COVID-19 samples was the United States, Italy and Spain. Sample material is recorded as cDNA or gDNA derived from T cells, B-cell-depleted T cells, or PBMCs.

The CDR3 spans 16 residues. The V gene's germline CDR1 is LGHNA and CDR2 YSLEER. Losses at the gene ends were 3 bases for V and 5 bases for J; bases not matched to a gene: 6. This clone occurred once. In the study's own analysis: Estimates of nucleated cell counts were drawn from the amplification of reference gene primers. Libraries were prepared by immunoSEQ multiplex PCR; TCRdb keeps only in-frame clonotypes and omits some of them. That table supplies the V and J calls and clone size; D and trimming were determined from the DNA. The sample carries over 70,000 clones, about four fifths recorded once.

The sequence derives from a woman older than 75 with acute or convalescent COVID-19. The chain employs TRBV4-3 and TRBJ1-4; 10 nucleotides align to TRBD1. Specimen: peripheral blood. This chain's CDR3 is CASSHLPGQGNEKLFF. The DNA for the CDR3 is TGCGCCAGCAGCCATTTACCGGGACAGGGGAATGAAAAACTGTTTTTT.